This T cell receptor (beta chain) was obtained from a study of blood T cells in healthy people across ages. CDR3 length equals 15 residues. The J segment lost 2 bases and the V segment lost 1 base, leaving 4 bases of the junction unmatched. Germline V gene lookup returns CDR1 SGHRS and CDR2 YFSETQ. The authors ran a second PCR of about 7 to 11 cycles using a sample-barcoded 5' primer and a J-beta primer mix. TCRdb reprocessed the 5' RACE reads via MiXCR and lists one record per CDR3 protein. In the table there are some 1.4 million distinct CDR3 sequences, roughly 45% of which are singletons. This sequence joins TRBV5-1 and TRBJ2-5, with 8 nucleotides matching TRBD2. The clonotype was recovered from a young woman in good health. The material sequenced was blood. This CDR3 is CASSLTGGEQETQYF. The CDR3 DNA reads TGCGCCAGCAGCTTGACGGGGGGGGAGCAAGAGACCCAGTACTTC.